The next 29 T cell receptor beta chains were all read from a single sample in a study of technical replicates of blood from a handful of donors. Sequencing used immunoSEQ multiplex PCR; TCRdb keeps in-frame clones, though not all of them. The sample yields some 87,000 clones, around 90% seen once. Material: T cells isolated from PBMCs. All receptors come from a human donor in good health.

In DNA form, the CDR3 reads TGTGCCAGCAGTGAACACTCTGGAAACACCATATATTTT. Translated: CASSEHSGNTIYF. V usage is TRBV6-1 and J usage is TRBJ1-3; no clear D gene. Germline V gives CDR1 MNHNS, CDR2 SASEGT. The CDR3 runs 13 residues. The V end was cut by 2 bases, the J end by 0 bases, with 2 bases between.

The chain recombines TRBV7-8 with TRBJ2-6; TRBD1 aligns across 7 bases. V shed 8 bases and J 2 bases; nucleotides not matched to a gene: 12. CDR1 and CDR2 from the germline V gene are SGHVS and FQNEAQ. This CDR3 is built from 17 residues. CDR3 residues: CASFRDRVPPGANVLTF. The CDR3 DNA sequence: TGTGCCAGCTTTCGAGACAGGGTTCCTCCTGGGGCCAACGTCCTGACTTTC. Full variable domain (remainder filled in from reference TRBV7-8 and TRBJ2-6): GAGVSQSPRYKVAKRGQDVALRCDPISGHVSLFWYQQALGQGPEFLTYFQNEAQLDKSGLPSDRFFAERPEGSVSTLKIQRTQQEDSAVYLCASFRDRVPPGANVLTFGAGSRLTVL.

Note on this clone: The identical CDR3 is also encoded by other nucleotide sequences in the sample. The chain carries TRBV5-1 and TRBJ2-7; 7 positions match TRBD2. The V gene's germline CDR1 is SGHRS and CDR2 YFSETQ. Trimming at V came to 0 bases and at J to 3 bases, leaving 3 bases not matched to a gene. The CDR3 runs 14 residues. The CDR3 region is CASSLAGGNYEQYF. CDR3 nucleotides: TGCGCCAGCAGCTTGGCCGGGGGGAACTACGAGCAGTACTTC.

V usage is TRBV19 and J usage is TRBJ2-1; D might be TRBD1 (5 bases). This CDR3 contains 13 residues. Trimming cost V 3 bases and J 5 bases, with 8 bases left between them. Germline V gene data show CDR1 as LNHDA and CDR2 as SQIVND (reference sequence). The CDR3 DNA is TGTGCCAGTAGTATGTGGACAAACAATGAGCAGTTCTTC. It is translated as CASSMWTNNEQFF.

The rearrangement uses TRBV5-1 and TRBJ2-4; D not resolved. The germline V gene has CDR1 SGHRS and CDR2 YFSETQ. The V gene lost 0 bases and the J gene lost 7 bases, with 17 bases spanning the gap. CDR3 size: 16 residues. CDR3 in amino acids: CASSLDLFGEQNIQYF. DNA for the CDR3: TGCGCCAGCAGCTTGGACCTGTTCGGCGAACAGAACATTCAGTACTTC.

This clone was counted once. The chain links TRBV2 to TRBJ1-1; 7 bases line up with TRBD1. V was clipped by 4 bases and J by 7 bases; unmatched bases: 12. Germline CDR1 and CDR2: SNHLY and FYNNEI. The CDR3 is 15 residues long. CDR3 DNA: TGTGCCAGCAGTGCAACTCTTCAGGGGGACGATGAAGCTTTCTTT. Protein product: CASSATLQGDDEAFF.

This sequence joins TRBV4-1 and TRBJ2-5; the D is unclear. Germline CDR1 MGHRA, CDR2 YSYEKL. The CDR3 has 15 amino acids. Trimming took 5 bases from V and 4 from J, leaving 17 bases between them. CDR3 sequence reads: CASSDGLRRPETQYF. The DNA for the CDR3 is TGCGCCAGCAGCGATGGTCTGCGGAGACCAGAGACCCAGTACTTC.

This sequence joins TRBV7-2 and TRBJ2-7, with unresolved D. From germline, CDR1 is SGHTA and CDR2 FQGNSA. The V end was cut by 0 bases, the J end by 0 bases, with 6 bases between. CDR3 length equals 14 residues. This CDR3 reads CASSLAPGSYEQYF. The CDR3 DNA sequence: TGTGCCAGCAGCTTAGCGCCAGGCTCCTACGAGCAGTACTTC.

This chain uses TRBV19 with TRBJ1-1; D not certain. Trimming cost V 0 bases and J 10 bases, with 12 bases left between them. This CDR3 has 13 residues. From germline, CDR1 is LNHDA and CDR2 SQIVND (reference sequence). Here the CDR3 reads CASSIDLEGLAFF. Here the CDR3 DNA reads TGTGCCAGTAGTATAGATCTAGAGGGTTTAGCTTTCTTT.

The rearrangement uses TRBV7-8 and TRBJ2-1; D remains ambiguous. The CDR3 contains 14 residues. Germline CDR1 and CDR2: SGHVS and FQNEAQ. V was trimmed by 2 bases and J by 5 bases, leaving 10 bases between them. The CDR3 here is CASSLLLPHNEQFF. The CDR3 DNA is TGTGCCAGCAGCTTACTCCTACCGCACAATGAGCAGTTCTTC. Filled out from reference TRBV7-8 and TRBJ2-1, the complete variable domain reads GAGVSQSPRYKVAKRGQDVALRCDPISGHVSLFWYQQALGQGPEFLTYFQNEAQLDKSGLPSDRFFAERPEGSVSTLKIQRTQQEDSAVYLCASSLLLPHNEQFFGPGTRLTVL.

The chain uses TRBV6-5 and TRBJ2-1, with 15 bases fitting TRBD2. The germline V gene encodes CDR1 MNHEY and CDR2 SVGAGI. The CDR3 contains 15 residues. The trim removed 6 bases at V and 7 bases at J, leaving 4 bases unmatched. Here the CDR3 DNA reads TGTGCCAGCAGGGGACTAGCGGGAGGCAGGAATGAGCAGTTCTTC. It encodes CASRGLAGGRNEQFF.

This clone was recorded a few times. The CDR3 DNA reads TGTGCCAGCAGCGTTAGCGGGACTTACAATGAGCAGTTCTTC. It encodes CASSVSGTYNEQFF. The V call is TRBV11-3, the J call TRBJ2-1; TRBD2 matches at 8 bases. The CDR3 loop spans 14 amino acids. Germline V CDR1 and CDR2: SGHNT, YENEEA. V gave up 5 bases and J gave up 4 bases; unmatched junction bases: 4. Drawing the rest from reference TRBV11-3 and TRBJ2-1, the complete variable domain is EAGVVQSPRYKIIEKKQPVAFWCNPISGHNTLYWYLQNLGQGPELLIRYENEEAVDDSQLPKDRFSAERLKGVDSTLKIQPAELGDSAVYLCASSVSGTYNEQFFGPGTRLTVL.

The table lists this clone with a count of one. Written as DNA, the CDR3 is TGCGCCAGCAGTGAAGCGGGGTACAATGAGCAGTTCTTC. Its protein is CASSEAGYNEQFF. This sequence joins TRBV10-1 and TRBJ2-1; 7 bases agree with TRBD2. The germline CDR1 and CDR2 sequences are WNHNN and SYGVQD (reference sequence). The CDR3 covers 13 residues. Trimming took 3 bases from V and 4 from J; bases not matched to a gene: 0.

The V and J genes are TRBV15 and TRBJ2-2; 11 nucleotides align to TRBD2. Trimming took 8 bases from V and 7 from J; bases not matched to a gene: 9. Looked up from germline, CDR1 is LNHNV and CDR2 is YYDKDF (reference sequence). The CDR3 contains 15 residues. The CDR3 spells CATRGLAGGIGELFF. The CDR3 coding sequence is TGTGCCACCCGAGGGCTAGCGGGAGGTATCGGGGAGCTGTTTTTT.

The chain joins TRBV2 to TRBJ1-5; 7 nucleotides match TRBD1. Trimming at V came to 7 bases and at J to 7 bases, leaving 13 bases not matched to a gene. This CDR3 has 15 residues. Germline V gene lookup returns CDR1 SNHLY and CDR2 FYNNEI. The CDR3 loop is CASTLRDSTGQPQHF. The CDR3 region has the DNA TGTGCCAGCACACTCCGGGACAGTACAGGGCAGCCCCAGCATTTT.

This sequence joins TRBV10-2 and TRBJ2-5, with 11 bases matching TRBD2. J was trimmed by 4 bases and V by 4 bases; bases with no gene match: 8. The CDR3 has 16 residues. Per the germline V gene, CDR1 is WSHSY and CDR2 is SAAADI. The CDR3 sequence: CASSGLAGGVGETQYF. The CDR3 DNA follows: TGCGCCAGCAGTGGTCTAGCGGGAGGTGTTGGAGAGACCCAGTACTTC.

The chain links TRBV4-1 to TRBJ1-4, with 7 bases fitting TRBD1. The CDR3 runs to 17 residues. The germline CDR1 and CDR2 sequences are MGHRA and YSYEKL. V shed 1 base, J shed 8 bases, and the junction held 13 bases outside the gene matches. CDR3 sequence: CASSQVLVRQGGEKLFF. The CDR3 bases are TGCGCCAGCAGCCAAGTTTTAGTCCGGCAGGGGGGAGAAAAACTGTTTTTT.

The chain employs TRBV21-1 and TRBJ2-7; TRBD1, the D gene given by the table, was not confirmed from the DNA. TRBV21-1 is a pseudogene segment. The CDR3 spans 11 residues. CDR3 DNA sequence: TGTGCCAGCAGCAGAGGGACAGGGAAGTACTTC. It yields the protein CASSRGTGKYF.

The chain uses TRBV28 and TRBJ2-7; TRBD2 is a possible D gene (6 bases). CDR1 is MDHEN and CDR2 is SYDVKM in the germline V gene. The CDR3 is made up of 15 amino acids. Trimming cost V 4 bases and J 1 base, with 14 bases left between them. The CDR3 region is CASSSEGHMSYEQYF. The CDR3 DNA is TGTGCCAGCAGTTCGGAGGGCCACATGTCCTACGAGCAGTACTTC.

In nucleotides, the CDR3 is TGTGCCTGGGCCCCCGGGGCAGGGGGCCCCGAGCAGTACTTC. Translated, it gives CAWAPGAGGPEQYF. The gene calls are TRBV30 and TRBJ2-7, with TRBD1 matching 8 bases. CDR1 is GTSNPN and CDR2 is SVGIG in the germline V gene (reference sequence). The length of the CDR3 is 14 residues. V lost 5 bases to trimming and J lost 6 bases; unmatched junction nucleotides: 12.

The chain links TRBV19 to TRBJ1-1; 9 positions agree with TRBD1. The junction had 9 bases not matched to a gene; V was cut back by 6 bases and J by 4 bases. Germline V CDR1 and CDR2: LNHDA, SQIVND (reference sequence). This CDR3 region has 15 residues. CDR3 nucleotide sequence: TGTGCCAGTAGCAAAGCCCTACAGGGGGCCACTGAAGCTTTCTTT. Amino acids: CASSKALQGATEAFF.

The chain couples TRBV27 to TRBJ2-7, with D possibly being TRBD2 (6 bases). V gave up 0 bases and J gave up 5 bases, with 17 bases separating them. The CDR3 totals 16 residues. CDR1 and CDR2 (germline): MNHEY, SMNVEV (reference sequence). For the CDR3, the DNA is TGTGCCAGCAGTTTATCTGTAACGGGAGTTAGCCACGAGCAGTACTTC. This sequence encodes CASSLSVTGVSHEQYF.

The chain has TRBV5-4 and TRBJ2-7; the D gene is possibly TRBD2 (6 bases). CDR3 length equals 14 residues. V was clipped by 4 bases and J by 3 bases, with 14 bases between them. The germline gives CDR1 SGHNT, CDR2 YYREEE (reference sequence). CDR3 protein: CASSPGLALYEQYF. In nucleotides, the CDR3 is TGTGCCAGCAGCCCTGGGCTAGCGCTCTACGAGCAGTACTTC.

Only a few counts were recorded for this clone. This chain links TRBV6-1 with TRBJ1-1; 8 bases match TRBD1. Looked up from germline, CDR1 is MNHNS and CDR2 is SASEGT. V gave up 0 bases and J gave up 11 bases; unmatched junction bases: 11. This CDR3 region has 15 residues. The CDR3, as DNA: TGTGCCAGCAGTGAAGCGCCCGGACAGGGACGAAGGGCTTTCTTT. It specifies CASSEAPGQGRRAFF.

V and J are TRBV4-1 and TRBJ2-3; no clear D. Trimming stripped 0 bases from V and 3 bases from J, with 10 bases between. The germline CDR1 and CDR2 sequences are MGHRA and YSYEKL. The CDR3 is 15 amino acids. The CDR3 region is CASSQEMAPTDTQYF. CDR3 coding DNA: TGCGCCAGCAGCCAAGAAATGGCACCGACAGATACGCAGTATTTT.

The genes are TRBV28 and TRBJ2-3; TRBD2 agrees at 11 bases. The CDR3 totals 18 residues. The V gene end was trimmed by 4 bases and the J gene end by 0 bases; junction bases not matched to a gene: 9. CDR1 and CDR2 from the germline V gene are MDHEN and SYDVKM. The chain's CDR3 is CASSYPLAGGPSTDTQYF. The CDR3 region has the DNA TGTGCCAGCAGTTACCCTTTAGCGGGAGGGCCCAGCACAGATACGCAGTATTTT.

V and J are TRBV9 and TRBJ2-3; 13 nucleotides agree with TRBD2. In germline, CDR1 is SGDLS, CDR2 YYNGEE. After removal of 3 bases from V and 4 bases from J, the junction contained 2 bases not matched to a gene. The CDR3 has 15 residues. For the CDR3, the DNA is TGTGCCAGCAGCGCCGGGACTAGCGGGGCAGATACGCAGTATTTT. It codes for CASSAGTSGADTQYF.

The J gene is TRBJ2-3, the V gene TRBV4-1, with TRBD1 as a possible D gene (6 bases). V was pared by 1 base and J by 6 bases, with 8 bases between. Germline values: CDR1 MGHRA, CDR2 YSYEKL. This CDR3 spans 13 amino acids. CDR3 nucleotides: TGCGCCAGCAGCCAAGCAGGGGTGGATACGCAGTATTTT. It specifies CASSQAGVDTQYF.

The chain carries TRBV5-6 and TRBJ2-7; D gene uncertain. Germline V CDR1 and CDR2: SGHDT, YYEEEE. The CDR3 contains 15 residues. Trimming took off 0 bases at V and 5 bases at J, with 15 bases between the two ends. The CDR3 is CASSLATLSIHEQYF. The DNA of the CDR3 is TGTGCCAGCAGCTTGGCCACGTTGAGTATCCACGAGCAGTACTTC.